This T cell receptor (beta chain) was obtained from a study of immunodeficiency (dated by TCRdb to between 2017 and 2020). The study in broad terms: To search for oligoclonality and VDJ recombination defects, the researchers carried out a repertoire analysis. Beyond this particular receptor, the publication reports: Entropy comparisons showed n=3 (open circles) for patients versus healthy controls; a thymic development effect was only suggested as possible. Severe oligoclonality, as judged by top-100 and total clonotype frequencies, was observed in patient CD8+ T cells but not in patient CD4+ T cells. Compared with control CD8+ T cells, patient CD8+ T cells had restricted TRB V-J pairing and reduced productive entropy.

CDR1 is given as SEHNR and CDR2 as FQNEAQ, both from the germline V gene (reference sequence). V and J are truncated by 6 bases and 2 bases respectively, leaving an intervening sequence of 13 bases. There are 14 amino acids in the CDR3, from cysteine to phenylalanine inclusive. This entry keeps only the CDR3 DNA: 42 bases, framed from base 1. CD3+CD8+ T cells were sorted from fresh PBMCs before TCR sequencing. As to this clone: Its antigen is currently not known. The sample holds no much larger clone one base away, and base qualities are not on file.

Genomic DNA was extracted using the QIAamp DNA Blood Mini Kit and was submitted for immunoSEQ repertoire analysis. Using a standard quantity of genomic DNA template, multiplex PCR was run to amplify the CDR3 regions. PCR products were sequenced on an Illumina platform. As for the authors' bioinformatics: Alignment of sequences to a reference was performed, and V, D and J gene definitions were taken from IMGT. To eliminate PCR and sequencing errors, a nearest-neighbor clustering algorithm combined closely related sequences. V, D and J usage was analyzed in productive unique and total sequences using ImmunoSEQ Analyzer tools and R version 3.6.1. TCRdb retrieved this table from immuneACCESS and kept in-frame rearrangements only. Not all clones are present; in checked studies, unresolved V genes account for under half, and no reason is known for the remainder. The V and J calls and the clone size are those of that table, but D and trimming were determined from the DNA. The sample data list around 3,500 clones, and approximately 91% of these were observed just once. 12% of the sample lies in the top ten.

Material for sequencing was CD8+ T cells from blood. This sequence originates from a human donor in good health. The sequence links TRBV7-9 to TRBJ2-5; the D assignment is uncertain and may be TRBD1 or TRBD2, with 5 bases supporting each. The DNA is TGTGCCAGCAGTTCCTGGGACGGACAAGAGACCCAGTACTTC. This gives the protein CASSSWDGQETQYF.